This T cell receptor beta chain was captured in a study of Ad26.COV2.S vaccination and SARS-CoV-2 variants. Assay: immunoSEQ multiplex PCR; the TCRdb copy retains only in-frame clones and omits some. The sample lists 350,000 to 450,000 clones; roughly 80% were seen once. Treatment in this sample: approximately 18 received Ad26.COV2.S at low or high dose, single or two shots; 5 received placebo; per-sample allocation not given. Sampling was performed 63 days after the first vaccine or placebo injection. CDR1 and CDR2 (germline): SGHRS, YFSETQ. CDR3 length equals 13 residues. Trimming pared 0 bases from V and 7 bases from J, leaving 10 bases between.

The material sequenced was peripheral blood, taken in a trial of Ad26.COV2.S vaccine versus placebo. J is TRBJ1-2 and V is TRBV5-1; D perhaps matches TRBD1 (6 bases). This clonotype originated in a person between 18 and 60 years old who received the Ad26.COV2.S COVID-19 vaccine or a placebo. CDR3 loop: CASSLEQGTGYTF. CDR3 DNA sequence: TGCGCCAGCAGCTTGGAACAGGGTACTGGCTACACCTTC.